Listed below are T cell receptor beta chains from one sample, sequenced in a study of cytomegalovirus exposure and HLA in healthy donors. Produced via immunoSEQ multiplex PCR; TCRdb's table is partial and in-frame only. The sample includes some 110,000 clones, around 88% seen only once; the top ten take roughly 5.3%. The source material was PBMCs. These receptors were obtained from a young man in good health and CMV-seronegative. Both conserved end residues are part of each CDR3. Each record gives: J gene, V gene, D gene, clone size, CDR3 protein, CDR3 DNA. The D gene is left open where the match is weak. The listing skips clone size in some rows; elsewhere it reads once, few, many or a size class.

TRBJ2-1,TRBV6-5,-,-,CASSYSLRSDEQFF,TGTGCCAGCAGTTATTCACTACGTTCGGATGAGCAGTTCTTC
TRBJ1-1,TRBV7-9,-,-,CASSLVNRNTEAFF,TGTGCCAGCAGCTTAGTTAACAGGAACACTGAAGCTTTCTTT
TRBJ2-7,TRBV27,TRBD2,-,CASSLGEGGEQYF,TGTGCCAGCAGTCTTGGGGAGGGCGGCGAGCAGTACTTC
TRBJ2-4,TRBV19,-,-,CASSIDGGGIQYF,TGTGCCAGTAGTATAGACGGGGGAGGAATTCAGTACTTC
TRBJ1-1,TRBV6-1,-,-,CASGESGGAFF,TGTGCCAGCGGAGAGAGTGGAGGAGCTTTCTTT
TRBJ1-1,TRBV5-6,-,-,CASSEDRGGLNTEAFF,TGTGCCAGCAGCGAAGATAGGGGGGGTTTGAACACTGAAGCTTTCTTT
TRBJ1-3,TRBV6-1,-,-,CASSVRGVGNTIYF,TGTGCCAGCAGTGTAAGGGGTGTTGGAAACACCATATATTTT
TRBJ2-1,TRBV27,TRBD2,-,CASSHYGAGGLAGSNEQFF,TGTGCCAGCAGTCATTACGGGGCCGGGGGACTAGCGGGAAGCAATGAGCAGTTCTTC
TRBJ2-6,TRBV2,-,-,CASSDEDSGANVLTF,TGTGCCAGCAGTGATGAGGACTCTGGGGCCAACGTCCTGACTTTC
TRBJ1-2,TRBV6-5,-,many,CASSYSPTDYGYTF,TGTGCCAGCAGTTACTCGCCGACAGACTATGGCTACACCTTC
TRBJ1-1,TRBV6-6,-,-,CASSYGLLNTEAFF,TGTGCCAGCAGTTACGGGCTTTTGAACACTGAAGCTTTCTTT
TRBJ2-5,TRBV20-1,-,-,CSASPSETQYF,TGCAGTGCTAGCCCCTCGGAGACCCAGTACTTC
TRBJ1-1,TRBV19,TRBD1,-,CASSIRDRVAEAFF,TGTGCCAGTAGTATCCGGGACAGGGTCGCTGAAGCTTTCTTT
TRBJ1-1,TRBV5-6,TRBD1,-,CASSPGTGVYDTEAFF,TGTGCCAGCAGCCCCGGGACAGGGGTATACGACACTGAAGCTTTCTTT
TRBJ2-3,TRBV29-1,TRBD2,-,CSVEGASGGVF,TGCAGCGTTGAAGGGGCTAGCGGGGGGGTCTTT
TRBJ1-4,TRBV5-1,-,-,CASSARTNEKLFF,TGCGCCAGCAGCGCCAGAACTAATGAAAAACTGTTTTTT
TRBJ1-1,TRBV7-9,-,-,CASSLDRPATEAFF,TGTGCCAGCAGCTTAGACAGACCGGCTACTGAAGCTTTCTTT
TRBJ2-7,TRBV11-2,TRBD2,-,CASSVGLAGGEGEQYF,TGTGCCAGCAGCGTGGGACTAGCGGGAGGGGAGGGCGAGCAGTACTTC
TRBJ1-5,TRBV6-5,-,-,CASSMKGPNQPQHF,TGTGCCAGCAGTATGAAGGGGCCCAATCAGCCCCAGCATTTT
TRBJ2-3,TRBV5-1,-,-,CASSLGTYRNTDTQYF,TGCGCCAGCAGCTTGGGGACTTACCGGAACACAGATACGCAGTATTTT
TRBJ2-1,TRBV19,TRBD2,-,CASSAWTSAYNEQFF,TGTGCCAGTAGTGCCTGGACTAGCGCATACAATGAGCAGTTCTTC
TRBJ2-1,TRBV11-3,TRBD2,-,CASSLAGGSYNEQFF,TGTGCCAGCAGCTTAGCGGGAGGCTCCTACAATGAGCAGTTCTTC
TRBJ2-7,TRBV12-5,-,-,CASGLSTSYEQYF,TGTGCTAGTGGTTTGAGCACTTCCTACGAGCAGTACTTC
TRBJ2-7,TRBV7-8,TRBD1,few,CASSPGTGTYEQYF,TGTGCCAGCAGCCCAGGGACAGGGACCTACGAGCAGTACTTC
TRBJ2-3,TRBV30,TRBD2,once,CAWSRAWGGRPDTQYF,TGTGCCTGGAGTCGTGCCTGGGGCGGGAGACCAGATACGCAGTATTTT
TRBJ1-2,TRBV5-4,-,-,CASSLGDRSTYGYTF,TGTGCCAGCAGCTTGGGTGACAGGTCCACCTATGGCTACACCTTC
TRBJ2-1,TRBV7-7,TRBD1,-,CASSLADRGEQFF,TGTGCCAGCAGCTTAGCCGACAGGGGTGAGCAGTTCTTC
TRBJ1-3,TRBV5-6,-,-,CASSLLPGGNTIYF,TGTGCCAGCAGCCTTCTACCGGGAGGAAACACCATATATTTT
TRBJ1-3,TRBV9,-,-,CASSVVDSSGNTIYF,TGTGCCAGCAGCGTAGTTGACAGCTCTGGAAACACCATATATTTT
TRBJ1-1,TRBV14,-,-,CASSQADRYMNTEAFF,TGTGCCAGCAGCCAAGCGGACAGATACATGAACACTGAAGCTTTCTTT
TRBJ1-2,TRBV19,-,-,CASRAGKGYTF,TGTGCCAGTAGAGCAGGGAAAGGCTACACCTTC
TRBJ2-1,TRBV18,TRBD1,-,CASSLTGQGNNEQFF,TGTGCCAGCTCATTAACGGGACAGGGGAATAATGAGCAGTTCTTC
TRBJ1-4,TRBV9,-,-,CASSVDGTKNEKLFF,TGTGCCAGCAGCGTAGACGGGACAAAGAATGAAAAACTGTTTTTT
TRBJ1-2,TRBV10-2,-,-,CASSDTGYPNYGYTF,TGCGCCAGCAGTGACACGGGGTATCCTAACTATGGCTACACCTTC
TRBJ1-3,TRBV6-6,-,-,CASSDTGGGNTIYF,TGTGCCAGCAGCGATACGGGGGGTGGAAACACCATATATTTT
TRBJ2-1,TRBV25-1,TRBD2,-,CASSSGGNYNEQFF,TGTGCCAGCAGTAGCGGGGGAAACTACAATGAGCAGTTCTTC
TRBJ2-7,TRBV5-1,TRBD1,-,CASSLAGTGAYEQYF,TGCGCCAGCAGCTTGGCCGGGACAGGGGCCTACGAGCAGTACTTC
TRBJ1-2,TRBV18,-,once,CASSRGVRTPSSHNYGYTF,TGTGCCAGCTCACGGGGGGTACGGACCCCTTCTTCACACAACTATGGCTACACCTTC
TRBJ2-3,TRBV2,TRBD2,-,CASSAGGGRPDTQYF,TGTGCCAGCAGTGCGGGGGGGGGCCGCCCAGATACGCAGTATTTT
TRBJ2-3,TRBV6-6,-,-,CASSYGHLPDTQYF,TGTGCCAGCAGTTATGGACACCTGCCAGATACGCAGTATTTT
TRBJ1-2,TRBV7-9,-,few,CASSLNSYGYTF,TGTGCCAGCAGCCTAAACAGCTATGGCTACACCTTC
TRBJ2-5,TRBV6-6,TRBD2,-,CASSRGGSQETQYF,TGTGCCAGCAGCCGCGGGGGGTCTCAAGAGACCCAGTACTTC
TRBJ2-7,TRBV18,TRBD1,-,CASSPTPGTGIHEQYF,TGTGCCAGCTCACCGACTCCCGGGACAGGGATACACGAGCAGTACTTC
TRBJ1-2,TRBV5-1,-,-,CASSPGLSGYTF,TGCGCCAGCAGCCCGGGACTGAGTGGCTACACCTTC
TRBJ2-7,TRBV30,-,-,CAWKPGGQRYEQYF,TGTGCCTGGAAGCCGGGCGGGCAACGCTACGAGCAGTACTTC